Presented here are 21 T cell receptor beta chains from one specimen sequenced in a study of beta chain features in type 1 diabetes. cDNA synthesis used the whole RNA isolate, giving expressed TCRB sequences. Sequenced by immunoSEQ multiplex PCR; TCRdb stores in-frame clones only, minus some. Altogether about 300,000 clones are present, 13% being singletons, with the ten largest covering roughly 0.015%. Study-wide results and caveats: In every one of the four CD4+ subsets, TCRB CDR3s were moderately but significantly shorter in Type 1 diabetes patients.

Antigen specificity for these receptors is unknown. Sequencing was performed on naive CD4+ T cells from blood. The receptors shown here come from a woman under 30 with type 1 diabetes.

There are a few counts of this clone. V usage is TRBV30 and J usage is TRBJ2-1; 8 bases match TRBD2. After removal of 2 bases from V and 4 bases from J, the junction contained 7 bases not matched to a gene. The CDR3 covers 15 residues. Germline values: CDR1 GTSNPN, CDR2 SVGIG (reference sequence). CDR3 DNA sequence: TGTGCCTGGAGTCACGGGAGGGCCGTTTACAATGAGCAGTTCTTC. This gives the protein CAWSHGRAVYNEQFF. Supplemented by reference TRBV30 and TRBJ2-1, the full variable domain reads SQTIHQWPATLVQPVGSPLSLECTVEGTSNPNLYWYRQAAGRGLQLLFYSVGIGQISSEVPQNLSASRPQDRQFILSSKKLLLSDSGFYLCAWSHGRAVYNEQFFGPGTRLTVL.

This sequence joins TRBV5-6 and TRBJ2-2, with a tentative D call TRBD1 (5 bases). The CDR3 is made up of 15 amino acids. Trimming removed 4 bases at V and 5 bases at J, with 15 bases between. Germline loops: CDR1 SGHDT, CDR2 YYEEEE. The CDR3 DNA reads TGTGCCAGCAGCGTAGTGGGGCGGATGACCGGGGAGCTGTTTTTT. Translation: CASSVVGRMTGELFF.

There are a few counts of this clone. The chain carries TRBV19 and TRBJ1-5; TRBD1 is a possible D gene (6 bases). With 6 bases removed from V and 11 bases from J, the gap between germline ends came to 23 bases. The germline gives CDR1 LNHDA, CDR2 SQIVND (reference sequence). There are 15 residues in the CDR3. The CDR3 bases are TGTGCCAGTAGGGCGGTGACAGGTCAGGGTCCAGCCCAGCATTTT. This encodes CASRAVTGQGPAQHF.

The chain is built from TRBV28 and TRBJ2-1, with 10 bases aligning to TRBD2. Germline V CDR1 and CDR2: MDHEN, SYDVKM. This CDR3 is 16 amino acids long. Trimming removed 3 bases from V and 5 bases from J; junction bases left unmatched: 7. The CDR3 sequence: CASSFPSGRANNEQFF. The DNA of the CDR3 is TGTGCCAGCAGTTTTCCCAGCGGGAGGGCCAACAATGAGCAGTTCTTC. The full variable domain, in which reference TRBV28 and TRBJ2-1 provide the parts outside the CDR3, is DVKVTQSSRYLVKRTGEKVFLECVQDMDHENMFWYRQDPGLGLRLIYFSYDVKMKEKGDIPEGYSVSREKKERFSLILESASTNQTSMYLCASSFPSGRANNEQFFGPGTRLTVL.

This clone was picked up a small number of times. V usage is TRBV14 and J usage is TRBJ2-1, with TRBD2 as a possible D gene (5 bases). Germline CDR1 SGHDN, CDR2 FVKESK. With 5 bases removed from V and 6 bases from J, the gap between germline ends came to 11 bases. The CDR3 totals 13 residues. The CDR3 region is CASSYLEGNEQFF. DNA for the CDR3: TGTGCCAGCAGCTATCTTGAGGGCAATGAGCAGTTCTTC.

This clone was counted between two and nine times. The chain joins TRBV18 to TRBJ2-1, with 7 nucleotides matching TRBD2. This CDR3 spans 16 amino acids. J gave up 6 bases and V 5 bases, and 13 bases lay outside the gene matches. Germline V gives CDR1 KGHSH, CDR2 LQKENI. CDR3 DNA: TGTGCCAGCTCATCCCAAGCGGGAAACTTGGTCAATGAGCAGTTCTTC. This encodes CASSSQAGNLVNEQFF.

The chain links TRBV6-5 to TRBJ2-5; D perhaps matches TRBD1 (5 bases). The length of the CDR3 is 14 residues. V shed 2 bases and J shed 4 bases, with 11 bases lying between them. Germline CDR1 is MNHEY and CDR2 is SVGAGI. For the CDR3, the DNA is TGTGCCAGCAGTTACCGTAGGGGTGGAGAGACCCAGTACTTC. Protein product: CASSYRRGGETQYF.

The gene calls are TRBV27 and TRBJ2-5, with 7 bases that match TRBD2. This CDR3 contains 15 residues. Germline V gene sequence: CDR1 MNHEY, CDR2 SMNVEV (reference sequence). The V gene end was trimmed by 5 bases and the J gene end by 5 bases; junction bases not matched to a gene: 11. This chain's CDR3 is CASSPYPAGVETQYF. CDR3 DNA sequence: TGTGCCAGCAGTCCCTACCCGGCGGGGGTGGAGACCCAGTACTTC.

This chain links TRBV30 with TRBJ2-5, with D hard to call. V was shortened by 3 bases and J by 2 bases, with 7 bases between the two germline ends. The germline CDR1 and CDR2 sequences are GTSNPN and SVGIG (reference sequence). CDR3 length equals 12 residues. The CDR3 nucleotides read TGTGCCTGGAGCGTACTTCAAGAGACCCAGTACTTC. Encoded protein: CAWSVLQETQYF.

The gene calls are TRBV9 and TRBJ1-2; 10 bases fit TRBD1. Losses at the gene ends were 1 base for V and 8 bases for J; bases not matched to a gene: 8. Germline-derived CDR1 and CDR2 are SGDLS and YYNGEE. The CDR3 is made up of 15 amino acids. The CDR3 is CASSVFGTGAGGYTF. The DNA of the CDR3 is TGTGCCAGCAGCGTATTCGGGACAGGGGCCGGGGGCTACACCTTC.

The rearrangement joins TRBV27 to TRBJ1-5; no clear D gene. The V gene lost 8 bases and the J gene lost 5 bases, with 19 bases spanning the gap. CDR3 length: 15 amino acids. Germline V CDR1 and CDR2: MNHEY, SMNVEV (reference sequence). CDR3 loop: CASSPYGREDQPQHF. CDR3 bases: TGTGCCAGCTCCCCCTATGGGAGGGAGGATCAGCCCCAGCATTTT.

The V gene is TRBV9, the J gene TRBJ2-1, with 11 bases identical to TRBD2. With 4 bases clipped from V and 4 bases from J, the junction kept 4 bases outside the gene matches. Germline loops: CDR1 SGDLS, CDR2 YYNGEE. This CDR3 has 15 amino acids. The CDR3 DNA reads as TGTGCCAGCAGCTTCGGGACTAGCGGTTACAATGAGCAGTTCTTC. Protein product: CASSFGTSGYNEQFF.

This clone turned up a few times. The chain is built from TRBV9 and TRBJ1-2; tentative D call: TRBD1 (6 bases). The ends were cut back, 2 bases at V and 8 bases at J, with 16 bases in the middle. This CDR3 region has 14 residues. Germline V CDR1 and CDR2: SGDLS, YYNGEE. CDR3 amino acids: CASSVGGGGGGYTF. The CDR3 DNA sequence: TGTGCCAGCAGCGTCGGAGGGGGGGGCGGAGGCTACACCTTC.

CDR3 nucleotides: TGCGCCAGCAGCCTGGGGGTGGAGGGCTACGAGCAGTACGTC. Protein product: CASSLGVEGYEQYV. V gene TRBV4-3 combines with J gene TRBJ2-7; maybe TRBD2 (6 bases). Germline CDR1 LGHNA, CDR2 YSLEER. The CDR3 sequence is 14 residues long. The germline V and J ends were trimmed by 4 bases and 3 bases, with 13 bases remaining between them.

This clone was seen more than once but under ten times. This chain joins TRBV7-2 and TRBJ1-5, with D unclear. Germline V lookup: CDR1 SGHTA, CDR2 FQGNSA. CDR3 length: 15 amino acids. Trimming removed 1 base at V and 6 bases at J, with 13 bases between. The CDR3 region is CASSLVEGKSQPQHF. CDR3 in DNA: TGTGCCAGCAGCTTAGTAGAGGGAAAGAGTCAGCCCCAGCATTTT.

The table lists this clone with a few counts. This chain links TRBV15 with TRBJ2-6; 8 bases align to TRBD1. The CDR3 sequence is 21 residues long. The germline V gene has CDR1 LNHNV and CDR2 YYDKDF (reference sequence). The V gene end was trimmed by 1 base and the J gene end by 0 bases; junction bases not matched to a gene: 14. The CDR3 DNA is TGTGCCACCAGCAGAGTGGCAAGGACAGGGCAAGTATACTCTGGGGCCAACGTCCTGACTTTC. Translating gives CATSRVARTGQVYSGANVLTF.

Only a few counts were recorded for this clone. The chain combines TRBV7-2 with TRBJ2-5; D remains ambiguous. The CDR3 length is 13 residues. Germline V gives CDR1 SGHTA, CDR2 FQGNSA. Trimming shortened V by 4 bases and J by 4 bases, and 10 bases separated the two germline ends. The DNA of the CDR3 is TGTGCCAGCAGCTCTATCTCGGGAGAGACCCAGTACTTC. It codes for CASSSISGETQYF.

The chain combines TRBV2 with TRBJ1-5, with no clear D. CDR1 and CDR2 from the germline V gene are SNHLY and FYNNEI. Deletions cut 5 bases from V and 4 bases from J, with 15 bases between. This CDR3 is built from 15 residues. CDR3 coding DNA: TGTGCCAGCAGTTCGACTGCGCACTTAAATCAGCCCCAGCATTTT. Its protein product is CASSSTAHLNQPQHF.

CDR3 sequence reads: CASTRGWNSGANVLTF. The CDR3 DNA sequence: TGTGCCAGCACCAGGGGATGGAACTCTGGGGCCAACGTCCTGACTTTC. The J gene is TRBJ2-6, the V gene TRBV28; a weak D match, TRBD1 (6 bases). CDR1 is MDHEN, CDR2 SYDVKM, per germline. The germline V and J ends were trimmed by 7 bases and 0 bases, with 13 bases remaining between them. The CDR3 runs 16 residues. The whole variable domain, filled in from reference TRBV28 and TRBJ2-6, reads DVKVTQSSRYLVKRTGEKVFLECVQDMDHENMFWYRQDPGLGLRLIYFSYDVKMKEKGDIPEGYSVSREKKERFSLILESASTNQTSMYLCASTRGWNSGANVLTFGAGSRLTVL.

J is TRBJ2-3 and V is TRBV11-2; D gene ambiguous. This CDR3 contains 13 residues. CDR1 and CDR2 (germline): SGHAT, FQNNGV. The V end lost 2 bases, the J end lost 4 bases, and 7 bases lay between the germline ends. For the CDR3, the DNA is TGTGCCAGCAGCTTAAGGAGCCCAGATACGCAGTATTTT. Translating it yields CASSLRSPDTQYF.

The chain joins TRBV7-9 to TRBJ2-1; 9 bases are shared with TRBD2. Germline V lookup: CDR1 SEHNR, CDR2 FQNEAQ (reference sequence). The V gene end was trimmed by 5 bases and the J gene end by 4 bases; junction bases not matched to a gene: 6. The CDR3 has 15 residues. The CDR3 protein is CASSPGTSLYNEQFF. Written as DNA, the CDR3 is TGTGCCAGCAGCCCCGGGACTAGCCTATACAATGAGCAGTTCTTC.